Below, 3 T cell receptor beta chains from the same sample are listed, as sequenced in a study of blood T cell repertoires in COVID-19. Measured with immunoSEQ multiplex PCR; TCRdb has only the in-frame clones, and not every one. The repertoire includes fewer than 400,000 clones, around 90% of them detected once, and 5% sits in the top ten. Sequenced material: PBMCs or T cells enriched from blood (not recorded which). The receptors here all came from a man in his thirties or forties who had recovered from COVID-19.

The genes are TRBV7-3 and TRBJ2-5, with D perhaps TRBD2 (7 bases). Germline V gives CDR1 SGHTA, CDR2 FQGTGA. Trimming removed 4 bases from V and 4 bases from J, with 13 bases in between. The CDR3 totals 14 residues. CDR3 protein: CASSSTGGLETQYF. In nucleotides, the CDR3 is TGTGCCAGCAGCTCTACGGGGGGCCTAGAGACCCAGTACTTC.

The DNA for the CDR3 is TGTGCCAGCAGCCAATCGACTAGCGGGGGAACCTCTCAAGAGACCCAGTACTTC. Amino acid sequence: CASSQSTSGGTSQETQYF. The chain links TRBV3-1 (or the pseudogene TRBV3-2) to TRBJ2-5; the match to TRBD2 covers 12 bases. V lost 2 bases and J lost 2; bases outside the gene matches: 9. The CDR3 has 18 amino acids. Germline assignment: CDR1 LGHDT and CDR2 YNNKEL (reference sequence).

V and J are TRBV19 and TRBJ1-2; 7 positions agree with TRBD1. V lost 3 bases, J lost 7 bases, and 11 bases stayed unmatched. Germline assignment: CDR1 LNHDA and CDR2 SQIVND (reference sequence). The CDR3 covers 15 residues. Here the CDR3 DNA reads TGTGCCAGTAGTATCAATGGTGGAGGGGGCGTTGGCTACACCTTC. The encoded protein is CASSINGGGGVGYTF.